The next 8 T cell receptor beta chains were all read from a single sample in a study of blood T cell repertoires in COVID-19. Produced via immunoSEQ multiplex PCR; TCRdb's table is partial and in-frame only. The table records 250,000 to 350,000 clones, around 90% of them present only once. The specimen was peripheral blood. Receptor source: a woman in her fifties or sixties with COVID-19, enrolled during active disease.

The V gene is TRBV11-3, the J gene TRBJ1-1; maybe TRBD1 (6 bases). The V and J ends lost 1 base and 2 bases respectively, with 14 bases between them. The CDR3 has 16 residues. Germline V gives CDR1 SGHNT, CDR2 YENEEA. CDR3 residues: CASSLATTGFNTEAFF. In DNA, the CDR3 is TGTGCCAGCAGCTTAGCTACAACAGGGTTTAACACTGAAGCTTTCTTT.

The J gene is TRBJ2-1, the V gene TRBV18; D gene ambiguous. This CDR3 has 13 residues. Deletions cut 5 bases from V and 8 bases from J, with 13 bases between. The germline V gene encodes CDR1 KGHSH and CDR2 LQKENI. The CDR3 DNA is TGTGCCAGCTCATATAACATTGAGGATGAGCAGTTCTTC. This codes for CASSYNIEDEQFF. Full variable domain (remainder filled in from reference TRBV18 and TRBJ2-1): NAGVMQNPRHLVRRRGQEARLRCSPMKGHSHVYWYRQLPEEGLKFMVYLQKENIIDESGMPKERFSAEFPKEGPSILRIQQVVRGDSAAYFCASSYNIEDEQFFGPGTRLTVL.

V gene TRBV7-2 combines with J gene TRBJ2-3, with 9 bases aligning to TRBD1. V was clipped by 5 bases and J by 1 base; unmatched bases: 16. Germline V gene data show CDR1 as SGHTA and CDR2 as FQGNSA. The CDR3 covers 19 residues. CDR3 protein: CASSVSGTGGQGGTDTQYF. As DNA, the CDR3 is TGTGCCAGCAGCGTATCTGGGACCGGGGGACAGGGAGGCACAGATACGCAGTATTTT.

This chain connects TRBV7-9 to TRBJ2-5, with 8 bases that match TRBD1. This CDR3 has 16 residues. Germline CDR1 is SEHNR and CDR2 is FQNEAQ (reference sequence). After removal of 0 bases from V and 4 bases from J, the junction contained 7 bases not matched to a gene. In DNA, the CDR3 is TGTGCCAGCAGCTTAGCAGGCAGGGGGCTGATAGAGACCCAGTACTTC. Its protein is CASSLAGRGLIETQYF.

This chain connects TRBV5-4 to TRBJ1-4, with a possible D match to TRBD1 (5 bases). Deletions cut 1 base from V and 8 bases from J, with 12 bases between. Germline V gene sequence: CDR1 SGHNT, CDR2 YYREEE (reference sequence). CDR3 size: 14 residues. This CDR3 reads CASSLKGSGEKLFF. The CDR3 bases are TGTGCCAGCAGCTTGAAGGGGTCTGGAGAAAAACTGTTTTTT.

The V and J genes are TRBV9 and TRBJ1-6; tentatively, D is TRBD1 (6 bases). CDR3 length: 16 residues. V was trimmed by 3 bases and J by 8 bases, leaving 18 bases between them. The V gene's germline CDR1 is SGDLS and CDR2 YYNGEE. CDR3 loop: CASSGARGTMDSPLHF. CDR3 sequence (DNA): TGTGCCAGCAGCGGGGCCAGGGGCACCATGGATTCACCCCTCCACTTT.

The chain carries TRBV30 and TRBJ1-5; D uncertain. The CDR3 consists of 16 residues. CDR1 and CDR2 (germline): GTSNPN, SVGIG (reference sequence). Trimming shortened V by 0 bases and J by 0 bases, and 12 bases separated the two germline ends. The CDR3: CAWSVGRRYSNQPQHF. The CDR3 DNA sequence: TGTGCCTGGAGTGTTGGCAGAAGATATAGCAATCAGCCCCAGCATTTT. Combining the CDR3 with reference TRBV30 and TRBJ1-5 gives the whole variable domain SQTIHQWPATLVQPVGSPLSLECTVEGTSNPNLYWYRQAAGRGLQLLFYSVGIGQISSEVPQNLSASRPQDRQFILSSKKLLLSDSGFYLCAWSVGRRYSNQPQHFGDGTRLSIL.

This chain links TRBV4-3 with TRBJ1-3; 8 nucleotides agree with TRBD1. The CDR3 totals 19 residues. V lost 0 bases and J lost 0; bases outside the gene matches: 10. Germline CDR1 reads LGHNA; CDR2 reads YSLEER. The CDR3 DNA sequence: TGCGCCAGCAGCCAAGATTTCCGGACAGGGACCCTCTCTGGAAACACCATATATTTT. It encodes CASSQDFRTGTLSGNTIYF.